A selection of T cell receptor beta chains follows, all from one sample in a study of CD8 T cells in Susac syndrome. Each CDR3 protein gets one entry after TCRdb re-called the immunoSEQ multiplex PCR reads with MiXCR. There are around 270,000 distinct CDR3 sequences in the sample; 70% to 90% occur only once, and roughly 0.2% lies in the top ten. The sequenced sample consisted of CD8+ T cells from PBMCs. Receptors originate from a human donor with multiple sclerosis. Both conserved end residues are part of each CDR3. A D gene is named only where the DNA matches it firmly. Only some rows state a clone size, as once, few, many or a class for expanded clones.

size: -; V: TRBV4-1; D: TRBD1; J: TRBJ2-3; DNA: TGCGCCAGCAGCCAAGCGGGGACAGGGACCCCAGATACGCAGTATTTT; CDR3: CASSQAGTGTPDTQYF
size: -; V: TRBV29-1; D: -; J: TRBJ2-1; DNA: TGCAGCGTCGTGGGGGTCCCTGGCGGTGAGCAGTTCTTC; CDR3: CSVVGVPGGEQFF
size: -; V: TRBV27; D: -; J: TRBJ1-1; DNA: TGTGCCAGCAGTTTAGCTCGGAACACTGAAGCTTTCTTT; CDR3: CASSLARNTEAFF
size: few; V: TRBV6-2/TRBV6-3; D: -; J: TRBJ2-3; DNA: TGTGCCAGCAGTCCCCTTGGCGGAAACACAGATACGCAGTATTTT; CDR3: CASSPLGGNTDTQYF
size: few; V: TRBV9; D: -; J: TRBJ2-3; DNA: TGTGCCAGCAGCCCCTGGGACAGCACAGATACGCAGTATTTT; CDR3: CASSPWDSTDTQYF
size: few; V: TRBV19; D: -; J: TRBJ1-1; DNA: TGTGCCAGTAGTTGGGGGGCTGAAGCTTTCTTT; CDR3: CASSWGAEAFF
size: once; V: TRBV19; D: -; J: TRBJ2-1; DNA: TGTGCCAGTAGGTTAGCGGAGAGGGGGTACAATGAGCAGTTCTTC; CDR3: CASRLAERGYNEQFF
size: once; V: TRBV7-9; D: -; J: TRBJ1-1; DNA: TGTGCCAGCAGCCCCAGTCAGGGGTCCAACACTGAAGCTTTCTTT; CDR3: CASSPSQGSNTEAFF
size: once; V: TRBV28; D: -; J: TRBJ2-1; DNA: TGTGCCAGCTCCGGCGACAATCACGATGAGCAGTTCTTC; CDR3: CASSGDNHDEQFF
size: few; V: TRBV25-1; D: -; J: TRBJ1-5; DNA: TGTGCCAGTGGTCAGCCCCAGCATTTT; CDR3: CASGQPQHF
size: few; V: TRBV19; D: -; J: TRBJ1-1; DNA: TGTGCCAGTAGTATGGGCAACACTGAAGCTTTCTTT; CDR3: CASSMGNTEAFF
size: -; V: TRBV7-6; D: TRBD1; J: TRBJ2-3; DNA: TGTGCCAGCAGCTTCACCCAGGGGGCAGATACGCAGTATTTT; CDR3: CASSFTQGADTQYF
size: -; V: TRBV5-1; D: TRBD1; J: TRBJ1-4; DNA: TGCGCCAGCAGCTCTCGGGCAGGGGGCTCTGCTAATGAAAAACTGTTTTTT; CDR3: CASSSRAGGSANEKLFF
size: -; V: TRBV7-2; D: -; J: TRBJ2-5; DNA: TGTGCCAGCAGATCGGTGGGGGGAACCCAGTACTTC; CDR3: CASRSVGGTQYF
size: -; V: TRBV19; D: -; J: TRBJ2-1; DNA: TGTGCCAGCTCAGCTCGGTTGTCACCCTACAATGAGCAGTTCTTC; CDR3: CASSARLSPYNEQFF
size: -; V: TRBV7-9; D: -; J: TRBJ1-2; DNA: TGTGCCAGCAGCGATGGTTTGGGGCCAGGGTGGGATGGCTACACCTTC; CDR3: CASSDGLGPGWDGYTF
size: -; V: TRBV7-6; D: -; J: TRBJ1-2; DNA: TGTGCCAGCAGCTTAGCGGAGGAGGGAGCTAACTATGGCTACACCTTC; CDR3: CASSLAEEGANYGYTF
size: -; V: TRBV20-1; D: -; J: TRBJ2-1; DNA: TGCAGTGCTAGAGATGTTGAGAAGGGGCCGAGCTCCTACAATGAGCAGTTCTTC; CDR3: CSARDVEKGPSSYNEQFF
size: -; V: TRBV20-1; D: -; J: TRBJ2-1; DNA: TGCAGTGCTAGAGTCGTGGATGAGCAGTTCTTC; CDR3: CSARVVDEQFF
size: once; V: TRBV10-3; D: TRBD1; J: TRBJ2-7; DNA: TGTGCCATCAGTCCGACAGGGCCCTACGAGCAGTACTTC; CDR3: CAISPTGPYEQYF
size: -; V: TRBV7-8; D: -; J: TRBJ2-3; DNA: TGTGCCAGCAGCCCCCTAGGGGGGGGCGGAGATACGCAGTATTTT; CDR3: CASSPLGGGGDTQYF
size: -; V: TRBV27; D: TRBD1; J: TRBJ1-4; DNA: TGTGCCAGCACCCCAAGACAGGGGGCGCGTCATGGGAATGAAAAACTGTTTTTT; CDR3: CASTPRQGARHGNEKLFF
size: -; V: TRBV4-3; D: -; J: TRBJ2-2; DNA: TGCGCCAGCAGCCAAGGAACGGGGAACACCGGGGAGCTGTTTTTT; CDR3: CASSQGTGNTGELFF
size: -; V: TRBV5-1; D: TRBD2; J: TRBJ2-3; DNA: TGCGCCAGCAGCTTAAAGGGGACTAGCTTTCGAGATACGCAGTATTTT; CDR3: CASSLKGTSFRDTQYF
size: -; V: TRBV19; D: TRBD2; J: TRBJ2-7; DNA: TGTGCCAGTAGTTCCCGGGACTACGATGCCTACGAGCAGTACTTC; CDR3: CASSSRDYDAYEQYF
size: -; V: TRBV12-3/TRBV12-4; D: TRBD1; J: TRBJ2-1; DNA: TGTGCCAGCAGTTTGTGGACAGGGGCGAATGAGCAGTTCTTC; CDR3: CASSLWTGANEQFF
size: -; V: TRBV6-5; D: -; J: TRBJ2-2; DNA: TGTGCCAGCAGTTACGTGGGGGGCGGGGAGCTGTTTTTT; CDR3: CASSYVGGGELFF
size: -; V: TRBV27; D: TRBD1; J: TRBJ1-1; DNA: TGTGCCAGCAGTTTCGGGACAGGGTACACTGAAGCTTTCTTT; CDR3: CASSFGTGYTEAFF
size: -; V: TRBV14; D: -; J: TRBJ2-2; DNA: TGTGCCAGCAGCCAATACCACACCGGGGAGCTGTTTTTT; CDR3: CASSQYHTGELFF
size: -; V: TRBV2; D: -; J: TRBJ2-4; DNA: TGTGCCAGCAGTCCCCCTCCCTCGGACATTCAGTACTTC; CDR3: CASSPPPSDIQYF